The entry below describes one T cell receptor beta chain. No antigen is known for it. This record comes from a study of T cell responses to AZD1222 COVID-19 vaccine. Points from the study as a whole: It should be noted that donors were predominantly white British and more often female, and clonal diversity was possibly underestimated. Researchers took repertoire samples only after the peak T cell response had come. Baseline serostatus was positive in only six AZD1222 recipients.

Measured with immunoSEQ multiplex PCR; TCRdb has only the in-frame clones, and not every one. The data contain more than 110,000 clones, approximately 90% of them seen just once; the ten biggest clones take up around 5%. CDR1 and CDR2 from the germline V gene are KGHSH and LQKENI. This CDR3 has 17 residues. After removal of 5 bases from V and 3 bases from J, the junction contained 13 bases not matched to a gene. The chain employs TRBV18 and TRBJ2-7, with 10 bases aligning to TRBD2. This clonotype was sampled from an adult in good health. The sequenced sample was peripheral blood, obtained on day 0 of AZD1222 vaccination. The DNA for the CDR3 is TGTGCCAGCTCATTATTAGCGGGAGGCAAATTCAACTACGAGCAGTACTTC. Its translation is CASSLLAGGKFNYEQYF.